What follows are 4 T cell receptor beta chains derived from one specimen sequenced in a study of cytomegalovirus exposure and HLA in healthy donors. It was with 60 Vbeta and 13 Jbeta primers that the PCR ran. Some clones are missing from TCRdb's copy, which holds only in-frame ones; the method was immunoSEQ multiplex PCR. Of around 150,000 clones listed, roughly 63% are singletons. Specimen: PBMCs. The receptor source for this set is a woman aged 55-70 years in good health and CMV-seropositive.

DNA of the CDR3: TGTGCCTCGCTAAGAGGGGGCGGTGAGCAGTTCTTC. Translated: CASLRGGGEQFF. This chain connects TRBV30 to TRBJ2-1, with TRBD1 matching over 7 bases. Germline values: CDR1 GTSNPN, CDR2 SVGIG (reference sequence). The V gene end was trimmed by 7 bases and the J gene end by 9 bases; junction bases not matched to a gene: 9. The CDR3 runs 12 residues.

This chain joins TRBV19 and TRBJ1-5; D unclear. CDR1 and CDR2 (germline): LNHDA, SQIVND (reference sequence). Trimming shortened V by 1 base and J by 3 bases, and 10 bases separated the two germline ends. This CDR3 contains 15 residues. The CDR3 bases are TGTGCCAGTAGTATAGTAGAGGGTTCCAATCAGCCCCAGCATTTT. It encodes CASSIVEGSNQPQHF. The variable domain in full, completed from reference TRBV19 and TRBJ1-5, reads DGGITQSPKYLFRKEGQNVTLSCEQNLNHDAMYWYRQDPGQGLRLIYYSQIVNDFQKGDIAEGYSVSREKKESFPLTVTSAQKNPTAFYLCASSIVEGSNQPQHFGDGTRLSIL.

This clone has more than one count but fewer than ten. The chain has TRBV7-8 and TRBJ2-2, with 14 bases that match TRBD2. The germline gives CDR1 SGHVS, CDR2 FQNEAQ. V was pared by 5 bases and J by 4 bases, with 3 bases of the junction left unmatched. This CDR3 comprises 16 residues. CDR3 sequence reads: CASSPGTSGSTGELFF. The DNA of the CDR3 is TGTGCCAGCAGCCCAGGGACTAGCGGGAGCACCGGGGAGCTGTTTTTT. Full variable domain (remainder filled in from reference TRBV7-8 and TRBJ2-2): GAGVSQSPRYKVAKRGQDVALRCDPISGHVSLFWYQQALGQGPEFLTYFQNEAQLDKSGLPSDRFFAERPEGSVSTLKIQRTQQEDSAVYLCASSPGTSGSTGELFFGEGSRLTVL.

The chain employs TRBV6-4 and TRBJ1-5; D unclear. CDR1 is MRHNA and CDR2 is SNTAGT in the germline V gene. V was pared by 4 bases and J by 9 bases, with 13 bases between. The CDR3 has 13 residues. The CDR3, as DNA: TGTGCCAGCAGTGCAGAAACGGGATCGCCCCAGCATTTT. This translates into CASSAETGSPQHF.